Each of the 19 T cell receptor beta chains below was sequenced from the same sample in a study of OX40 agonist ivuxolimab in advanced cancers. Libraries were prepared by immunoSEQ multiplex PCR; TCRdb keeps only in-frame clonotypes and omits some of them. The profile shows tens of thousands of clones, around 86% of them singletons. The source material was CD4+ or CD8+ T cells sorted from blood, sampled in a trial of the OX40 agonist ivuxolimab. The receptor source for this set is an adult with an advanced solid tumor such as melanoma, head and neck, liver or kidney cancer.

The rearrangement links TRBV27 to TRBJ1-5; D gene ambiguous. Trimming took 6 bases from V and 8 from J, leaving 11 bases between them. Germline V lookup: CDR1 MNHEY, CDR2 SMNVEV (reference sequence). The CDR3 consists of 12 residues. This CDR3 reads CASSNLWEPQHF. The CDR3 region has the DNA TGTGCCAGCAGCAACCTTTGGGAGCCCCAGCATTTT.

This clone turned up a few times. Here the CDR3 DNA reads TGCGCCAGCAGCCAAGCGGGGAATGAGCAGTTCTTC. Amino acid sequence: CASSQAGNEQFF. V is TRBV4-1 and J is TRBJ2-1; a weak D match, TRBD2 (5 bases). Trimming shortened V by 1 base and J by 7 bases, and 5 bases separated the two germline ends. The length of the CDR3 is 12 residues. Looked up from germline, CDR1 is MGHRA and CDR2 is YSYEKL.

The gene calls are TRBV9 and TRBJ2-7, with TRBD2 matching over 7 bases. The ends lost 0 bases at V and 0 bases at J; junction bases unmatched: 3. The CDR3 has 15 amino acids. Per the germline V gene, CDR1 is SGDLS and CDR2 is YYNGEE. As DNA, the CDR3 is TGTGCCAGCAGCGTAGGTGGGGGGGGCTCCTACGAGCAGTACTTC. Translating it yields CASSVGGGGSYEQYF.

The V and J genes are TRBV5-5 and TRBJ2-1; either TRBD1 or TRBD2 may supply D (6 bases each). CDR3 length: 14 amino acids. Germline CDR1 is SGHKS and CDR2 is YYEKEE (reference sequence). The V end was cut by 4 bases, the J end by 7 bases, with 15 bases between. CDR3 in DNA: TGTGCCAGCAGCGTGGAGGGGACATGGAATGAGCAGTTCTTC. Translated, it gives CASSVEGTWNEQFF.

This clone was seen more than once but under ten times. The chain links TRBV2 to TRBJ1-1; D is unresolved. V was cut by 5 bases and J by 8 bases, with 6 bases left in between. This CDR3 contains 10 residues. Germline CDR1 is SNHLY and CDR2 is FYNNEI. CDR3 in amino acids: CASSIGEAFF. DNA of the CDR3: TGTGCCAGCAGTATAGGGGAAGCTTTCTTT.

V and J are TRBV5-6 and TRBJ2-7; D remains ambiguous. Germline CDR1 is SGHDT and CDR2 is YYEEEE. The length of the CDR3 is 15 residues. Trimming stripped 0 bases from V and 5 bases from J, with 15 bases between. CDR3 loop: CASSLDSWLPDEQYV. The CDR3, as DNA: TGTGCCAGCAGCTTGGATTCTTGGCTCCCCGACGAGCAGTACGTC.

The chain joins TRBV6-1 to TRBJ2-7; the D call may be TRBD1 or TRBD2 (5 bases each). Germline V gene sequence: CDR1 MNHNS, CDR2 SASEGT. The V end lost 5 bases, the J end lost 0 bases, and 8 bases lay between the germline ends. The CDR3 totals 13 residues. CDR3 residues: CASSWGTSYEQYF. For the CDR3, the DNA is TGTGCCAGCAGTTGGGGGACCTCCTACGAGCAGTACTTC.

The rearrangement uses TRBV5-6 and TRBJ1-1, with D possibly being TRBD1 (5 bases). V was clipped by 4 bases and J by 4 bases, with 11 bases between them. CDR1 and CDR2 (germline): SGHDT, YYEEEE. The CDR3 has 13 residues. The DNA for the CDR3 is TGTGCCAGCAGCATGGTTGGGGGCACTGAAGCTTTCTTT. Its translation is CASSMVGGTEAFF.

V and J are TRBV5-4 and TRBJ1-1; 9 bases are shared with TRBD1. The V gene end was trimmed by 5 bases and the J gene end by 5 bases; junction bases not matched to a gene: 4. Germline lookup yields CDR1 SGHNT and CDR2 YYREEE (reference sequence). The CDR3 runs 13 residues. As DNA, the CDR3 is TGTGCCAGCAGAGTGACAGGGGGGACTGAAGCTTTCTTT. Translating gives CASRVTGGTEAFF.

This chain connects TRBV7-9 to TRBJ2-1; TRBD2 agrees at 8 bases. The germline V gene has CDR1 SEHNR and CDR2 FQNEAQ (reference sequence). The CDR3 runs to 15 residues. After removal of 5 bases from V and 8 bases from J, the junction contained 11 bases not matched to a gene. The CDR3 coding sequence is TGTGCCAGCAGCCCACCCGGGGGGGCGCAGTATGAGCAGTTCTTC. This gives the protein CASSPPGGAQYEQFF.

The chain combines TRBV27 with TRBJ1-1; D is possibly TRBD1 (5 bases). CDR3 length: 14 amino acids. V was trimmed by 6 bases and J by 1 base, leaving 12 bases between them. Germline-derived CDR1 and CDR2 are MNHEY and SMNVEV (reference sequence). The CDR3 nucleotides are TGTGCCAGCAGCCTACAGGTGGCGAACACTGAAGCTTTCTTT. It codes for CASSLQVANTEAFF.

CDR3 in DNA: TGTGCCAGCAGTGAAGGTCGGGCAGGCGACACTGAAGCTTTCTTT. Its protein is CASSEGRAGDTEAFF. The chain joins TRBV2 to TRBJ1-1; D remains ambiguous. The CDR3 has 15 residues. V lost 1 base, J lost 3 bases, and 12 bases lay in between. The germline CDR1 and CDR2 sequences are SNHLY and FYNNEI. Looking up the rest from reference TRBV2 and TRBJ1-1 gives the full variable domain: EPEVTQTPSHQVTQMGQEVILRCVPISNHLYFYWYRQILGQKVEFLVSFYNNEISEKSEIFDDQFSVERPDGSNFTLKIRSTKLEDSAMYFCASSEGRAGDTEAFFGQGTRLTVV.

The chain joins TRBV6-1 to TRBJ1-3; D ambiguous. Germline V gene data show CDR1 as MNHNS and CDR2 as SASEGT. This CDR3 is 14 amino acids long. V was trimmed by 1 base and J by 2 bases, leaving 6 bases between them. The CDR3 protein is CASSEGTTGNTIYF. For the CDR3, the DNA is TGTGCCAGCAGTGAAGGAACAACTGGAAACACCATATATTTT.

The chain combines TRBV4-3 with TRBJ2-4; D is perhaps TRBD2 (5 bases). This CDR3 spans 17 amino acids. The V and J ends lost 3 bases and 1 base respectively, with 16 bases between them. Germline V gene lookup returns CDR1 LGHNA and CDR2 YSLEER. The CDR3: CASSHSRESGAKNIQYF. In DNA, the CDR3 is TGCGCCAGCAGCCATTCCCGCGAGTCGGGGGCCAAAAACATTCAGTACTTC.

The V gene is TRBV11-3, the J gene TRBJ2-1; a possible D gene is TRBD2 (6 bases). CDR1 SGHNT and CDR2 YENEEA come from the germline V gene. The CDR3 is 13 residues long. The ends were cut back, 3 bases at V and 9 bases at J, with 12 bases in the middle. The CDR3 loop is CASSFYLASEQFF. DNA for the CDR3: TGTGCCAGCAGCTTTTATCTAGCGAGTGAGCAGTTCTTC.

This clone is termed medium-sized. J is TRBJ2-7 and V is TRBV29-1, with TRBD2 matching over 7 bases. CDR1 SQVTM and CDR2 ANQGSEA come from the germline V gene. Losses at the gene ends were 2 bases for V and 0 bases for J; bases not matched to a gene: 1. This CDR3 has 13 amino acids. The CDR3 is CSVEKRDSYEQYF. For the CDR3, the DNA is TGCAGCGTTGAAAAGCGGGACTCCTACGAGCAGTACTTC.

The chain combines TRBV2 with TRBJ1-1; no clear D. The CDR3 totals 14 residues. V was clipped by 6 bases and J by 5 bases, with 16 bases between them. CDR1 and CDR2 (germline): SNHLY, FYNNEI. The CDR3 here is CASRLEGPGTEAFF. CDR3 in DNA: TGTGCCAGCAGACTTGAAGGACCGGGGACTGAAGCTTTCTTT. Supplemented by reference TRBV2 and TRBJ1-1, the full variable domain reads EPEVTQTPSHQVTQMGQEVILRCVPISNHLYFYWYRQILGQKVEFLVSFYNNEISEKSEIFDDQFSVERPDGSNFTLKIRSTKLEDSAMYFCASRLEGPGTEAFFGQGTRLTVV.

This clone is labeled medium-sized. CDR3 amino acids: CASSDPKAIYF. The CDR3 coding sequence is TGTGCCAGCAGTGACCCCAAAGCCATATATTTT. The rearrangement uses TRBV2 and TRBJ1-3; D gene unclear. This CDR3 contains 11 residues. Trimming shortened V by 3 bases and J by 11 bases, and 8 bases separated the two germline ends. Per the germline V gene, CDR1 is SNHLY and CDR2 is FYNNEI.

The chain joins TRBV7-2 to TRBJ1-1, with 8 bases matching TRBD1. Trimming at V came to 3 bases and at J to 1 base, leaving 10 bases not matched to a gene. There are 17 residues in the CDR3. Germline CDR1 reads SGHTA; CDR2 reads FQGNSA. In nucleotides, the CDR3 is TGTGCCAGCAGCTTCCCAATCAGGGGGCGGAGGAACACTGAAGCTTTCTTT. It yields the protein CASSFPIRGRRNTEAFF.